What follows are 2 T cell receptor beta chains derived from one specimen sequenced in a study of blood T cell repertoires in COVID-19. Produced via immunoSEQ multiplex PCR; TCRdb's table is partial and in-frame only. The sample records 100,000 to 110,000 clones, about 86% being singletons. The sample was peripheral blood. These receptors were obtained from a human donor in a cohort sampled during active COVID-19.

The genes are TRBV9 and TRBJ2-1; 12 positions agree with TRBD2. V gave up 5 bases and J gave up 7 bases; unmatched junction bases: 7. The CDR3 loop spans 15 amino acids. Germline V gene sequence: CDR1 SGDLS, CDR2 YYNGEE. CDR3 amino acids: CASSARLAGGNEQFF. Written as DNA, the CDR3 is TGTGCCAGCAGTGCCCGGCTAGCGGGAGGGAATGAGCAGTTCTTC. The whole variable domain, remainder taken from reference TRBV9 and TRBJ2-1, is DSGVTQTPKHLITATGQRVTLRCSPRSGDLSVYWYQQSLDQGLQFLIQYYNGEERAKGNILERFSAQQFPDLHSELNLSSLELGDSALYFCASSARLAGGNEQFFGPGTRLTVL.

The rearrangement links TRBV18 to TRBJ2-1; TRBD1 aligns across 8 bases. CDR1 and CDR2 from the germline V gene are KGHSH and LQKENI. Trimming cost V 3 bases and J 3 bases; bases outside gene matches: 19. The CDR3 consists of 20 residues. CDR3 sequence reads: CASSPRQGSDRYNYYNEQFF. DNA of the CDR3: TGTGCCAGCTCACCTCGACAGGGGTCCGACCGATATAATTACTACAATGAGCAGTTCTTC. Complete variable domain (other parts from reference TRBV18 and TRBJ2-1): NAGVMQNPRHLVRRRGQEARLRCSPMKGHSHVYWYRQLPEEGLKFMVYLQKENIIDESGMPKERFSAEFPKEGPSILRIQQVVRGDSAAYFCASSPRQGSDRYNYYNEQFFGPGTRLTVL.